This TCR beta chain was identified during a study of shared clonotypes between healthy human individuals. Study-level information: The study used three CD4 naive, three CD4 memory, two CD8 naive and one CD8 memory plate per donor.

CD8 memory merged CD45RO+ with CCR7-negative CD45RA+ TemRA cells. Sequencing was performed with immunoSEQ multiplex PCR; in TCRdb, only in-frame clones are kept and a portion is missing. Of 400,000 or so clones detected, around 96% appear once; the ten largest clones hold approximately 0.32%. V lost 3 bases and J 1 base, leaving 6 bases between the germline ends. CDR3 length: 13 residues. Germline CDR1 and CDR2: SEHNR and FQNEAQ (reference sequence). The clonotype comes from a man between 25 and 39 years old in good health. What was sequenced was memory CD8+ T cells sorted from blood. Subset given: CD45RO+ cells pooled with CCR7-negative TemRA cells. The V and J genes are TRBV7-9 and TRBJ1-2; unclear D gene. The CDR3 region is CASSLAVNYGYTF. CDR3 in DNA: TGTGCCAGCAGCTTGGCGGTTAACTATGGCTACACCTTC.